This paragraph reports one TCR beta chain. This sample stems from a study of blood T cell repertoires in COVID-19. About the research overall: The United States, Italy and Spain were the sources of the acute and convalescent COVID-19 samples.

The method was immunoSEQ multiplex PCR; TCRdb's version includes in-frame clones alone and lacks a portion of them. The sample consists of roughly 330,000 clones, 70% to 90% of them appearing once. Sequenced input: PBMCs or T cells enriched from blood (not recorded which). This TCR was recovered from a woman in her twenties or thirties who had recovered from COVID-19.

For the CDR3, the DNA is TGTGCCAGCAGTCCAGATTCCGCGGGGGGAGAGACCCAGTACTTC. It is translated as CASSPDSAGGETQYF. This chain joins TRBV2 and TRBJ2-5; TRBD2 matches at 8 bases. V shed 5 bases and J 4 bases; nucleotides not matched to a gene: 9. The germline V gene encodes CDR1 SNHLY and CDR2 FYNNEI. CDR3 size: 15 residues.